The rows below give T cell receptor beta chains drawn from one sample of a study of blood T cell repertoires in COVID-19. Produced via immunoSEQ multiplex PCR; TCRdb's table is partial and in-frame only. There are 130,000 to 150,000 clones in the sample; approximately 90% occur only once, and around 1.5% lies in the top ten. The sequencing input was peripheral blood. These receptors all stem from a human donor in a cohort sampled during active COVID-19. Both conserved end residues are trimmed from each CDR3.

j_gene | v_gene | CDR3aa
TRBJ2-3 | TRBV9 | ASSSEAGAGTDTQY
TRBJ2-2 | TRBV12-5 | ASGLPPDSLWLRALSTGELF
TRBJ1-1 | TRBV6-5 | ASSSGGWTEAF
TRBJ2-7 | TRBV3-1/TRBV3-2 | ASSQAPGQGGSYEQY
TRBJ1-4 | TRBV29-1 | SVRTVNEKLF
TRBJ2-2 | TRBV6-6 | ASSYNRDRGTGELF
TRBJ1-2 | TRBV6-5 | ASSRTGGDYGYT
TRBJ1-6 | TRBV7-9 | ASSPGTGQSPLH
TRBJ2-3 | TRBV7-2 | ASSLVAGGKY
TRBJ2-2 | TRBV5-4 | ASSSGGGRGTGELF
TRBJ1-4 | TRBV5-4 | ASSLYTNEKLF
TRBJ2-1 | TRBV6-1 | ASSDIQYNEQF
TRBJ1-2 | TRBV4-2 | ASSQDLGSYGYT
TRBJ1-1 | TRBV2 | ASSDLRNTEAF
TRBJ2-2 | TRBV18 | ASSPEGQYTGELF
TRBJ1-5 | TRBV27 | ASSFTPAGNQPQH
TRBJ1-1 | TRBV7-8 | ASTMDRQNTEAF
TRBJ1-2 | TRBV30 | ACRRQNRGYGYT
TRBJ2-7 | TRBV4-1 | ASSQTGGGVLREQY
TRBJ1-3 | TRBV5-8 | ASSRHDSSGNTIY
TRBJ2-1 | TRBV9 | ASSQFQGPYNEQF
TRBJ2-1 | TRBV5-1 | ASRQQGAAYNEQF
TRBJ2-5 | TRBV4-2 | ASSQAGLGQGARETQY
TRBJ1-2 | TRBV14 | ASSQDRGRGLGGYT
TRBJ2-5 | TRBV4-1 | ASSQGTMYLGGQETQY
TRBJ2-2 | TRBV6-6 | ASSYANDGELF
TRBJ1-3 | TRBV4-3 | ASSQDLAGGLNTIY
TRBJ1-5 | TRBV5-4 | ASSLSPSGNQPQH
TRBJ2-3 | TRBV7-3 | ASSLTSTSGGLTDTQY
TRBJ1-2 | TRBV6-5 | ASSYSPGQNYGYT
TRBJ2-3 | TRBV3-1/TRBV3-2 | ASSQVAGSSDTQY
TRBJ2-5 | TRBV5-4 | ASSLDRVQETQY
TRBJ1-1 | TRBV9 | ASSVDGANTEAF
TRBJ2-4 | TRBV18 | ASSPDSIAKNIQY
TRBJ1-4 | TRBV7-2 | ASSLGYEKLF
TRBJ2-2 | TRBV19 | ASSATGWDTGELF
TRBJ1-4 | TRBV4-3 | ASSQEQGSNEKLF
TRBJ1-4 | TRBV7-9 | ASSPGGFRTNEKLF
TRBJ1-2 | TRBV10-3 | AISDPGVNYGYT
TRBJ2-7 | TRBV6-2/TRBV6-3 | ASSSPTRRPYEQY